One T cell receptor beta chain is described in this entry. This sample stems from a study of OX40 agonist ivuxolimab in advanced cancers. Overall study: Among those enrolled, mean age was 60 years (range about 23 to 85) and approximately 80% were male. Eligibility rules accepted prior anti-PD-1, anti-PD-L1 or anti-CTLA-4 therapy, and 35% to 40% had some.

From germline, CDR1 is SEHNR and CDR2 FQNEAQ (reference sequence). This CDR3 spans 14 amino acids. V was shortened by 3 bases and J by 0 bases, with 7 bases between the two germline ends. Profiling relied on immunoSEQ multiplex PCR, and the TCRdb table lists in-frame clones only, not all of them. The sample has under 75,000 clones, around 90% seen once; the top ten hold just under 25%. The rearrangement links TRBV7-9 to TRBJ2-3, with D unresolved. This sample comprised CD4+ or CD8+ T cells sorted from blood, obtained in a trial of the OX40 agonist ivuxolimab. The TCR originated in an adult with an advanced solid tumor such as melanoma, head and neck, liver or kidney cancer. CDR3 amino acids: CASSFTASTDTQYF. Here the CDR3 DNA reads TGTGCCAGCAGCTTCACAGCTAGCACAGATACGCAGTATTTT.